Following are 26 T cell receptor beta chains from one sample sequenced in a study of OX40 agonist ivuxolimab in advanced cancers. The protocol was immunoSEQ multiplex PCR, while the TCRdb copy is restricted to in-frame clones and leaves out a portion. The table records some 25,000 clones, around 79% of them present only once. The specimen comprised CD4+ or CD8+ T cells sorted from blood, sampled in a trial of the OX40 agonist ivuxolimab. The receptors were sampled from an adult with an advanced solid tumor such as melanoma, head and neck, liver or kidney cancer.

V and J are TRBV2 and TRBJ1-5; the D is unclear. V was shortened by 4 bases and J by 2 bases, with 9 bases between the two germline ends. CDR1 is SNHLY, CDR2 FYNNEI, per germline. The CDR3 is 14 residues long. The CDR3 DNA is TGTGCCAGCAGTGCCACGAGGGGCAATCAGCCCCAGCATTTT. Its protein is CASSATRGNQPQHF. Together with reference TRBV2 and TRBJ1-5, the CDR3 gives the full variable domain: EPEVTQTPSHQVTQMGQEVILRCVPISNHLYFYWYRQILGQKVEFLVSFYNNEISEKSEIFDDQFSVERPDGSNFTLKIRSTKLEDSAMYFCASSATRGNQPQHFGDGTRLSIL.

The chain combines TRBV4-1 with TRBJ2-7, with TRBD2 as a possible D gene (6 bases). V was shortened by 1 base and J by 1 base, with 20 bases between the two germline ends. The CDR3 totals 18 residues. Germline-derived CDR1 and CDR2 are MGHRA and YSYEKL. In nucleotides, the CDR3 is TGCGCCAGCAGCCAAGCCATCGCCCGTGCCCGGGGGTCCTACGAGCAGTACTTC. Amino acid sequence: CASSQAIARARGSYEQYF.

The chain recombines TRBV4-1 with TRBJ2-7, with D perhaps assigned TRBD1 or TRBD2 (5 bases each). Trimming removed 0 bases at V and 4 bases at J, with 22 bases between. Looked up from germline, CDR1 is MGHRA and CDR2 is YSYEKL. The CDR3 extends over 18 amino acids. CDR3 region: CASSQDYPILFREYEQYF. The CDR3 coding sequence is TGCGCCAGCAGCCAAGACTACCCTATCTTGTTCAGGGAGTACGAGCAGTACTTC.

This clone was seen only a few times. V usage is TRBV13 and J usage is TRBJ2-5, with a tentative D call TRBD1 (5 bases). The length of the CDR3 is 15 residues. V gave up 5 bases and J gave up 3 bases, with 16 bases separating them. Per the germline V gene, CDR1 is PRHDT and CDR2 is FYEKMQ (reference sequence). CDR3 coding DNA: TGTGCCAGCAGCCTCCCCCGAACAGGTGAAGAGACCCAGTACTTC. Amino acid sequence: CASSLPRTGEETQYF.

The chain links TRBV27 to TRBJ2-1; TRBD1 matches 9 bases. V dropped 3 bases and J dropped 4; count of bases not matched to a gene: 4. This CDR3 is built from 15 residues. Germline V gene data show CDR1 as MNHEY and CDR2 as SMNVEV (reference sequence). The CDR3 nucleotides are TGTGCCAGCAGTTTTCACAGGGGGCAATACAATGAGCAGTTCTTC. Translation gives CASSFHRGQYNEQFF.

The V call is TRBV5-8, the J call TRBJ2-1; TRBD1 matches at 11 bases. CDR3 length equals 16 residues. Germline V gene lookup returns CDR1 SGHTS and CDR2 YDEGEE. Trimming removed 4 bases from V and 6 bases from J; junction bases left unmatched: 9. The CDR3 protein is CASSRGTGGKFNEQFF. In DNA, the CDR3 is TGTGCCAGCAGCCGGGGGACAGGGGGTAAATTCAATGAGCAGTTCTTC.

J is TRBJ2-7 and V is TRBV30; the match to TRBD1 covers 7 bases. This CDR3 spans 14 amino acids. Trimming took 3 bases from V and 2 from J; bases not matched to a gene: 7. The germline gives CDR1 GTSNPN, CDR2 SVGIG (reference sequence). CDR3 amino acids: CAWSGTENTYEQYF. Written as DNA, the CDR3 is TGTGCCTGGAGCGGGACAGAAAATACCTACGAGCAGTACTTC.

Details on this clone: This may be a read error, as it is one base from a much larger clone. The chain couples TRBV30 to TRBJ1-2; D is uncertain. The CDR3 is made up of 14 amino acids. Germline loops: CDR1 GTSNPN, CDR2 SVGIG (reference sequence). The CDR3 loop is CAWNLELANCGYTF. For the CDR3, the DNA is TGTGCCTGGAATCTAGAGCTAGCTAACTGTGGCTACACCTTC. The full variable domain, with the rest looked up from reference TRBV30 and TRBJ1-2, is SQTIHQWPATLVQPVGSPLSLECTVEGTSNPNLYWYRQAAGRGLQLLFYSVGIGQISSEVPQNLSASRPQDRQFILSSKKLLLSDSGFYLCAWNLELANCGYTFGSGTRLTVV.

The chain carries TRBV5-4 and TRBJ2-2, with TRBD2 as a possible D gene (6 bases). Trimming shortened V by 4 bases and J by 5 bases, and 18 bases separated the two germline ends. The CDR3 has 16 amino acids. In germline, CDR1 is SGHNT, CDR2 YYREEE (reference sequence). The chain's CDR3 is CASSPRDGGRTGELFF. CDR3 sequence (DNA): TGTGCCAGCAGCCCCCGGGACGGGGGACGGACCGGGGAGCTGTTTTTT.

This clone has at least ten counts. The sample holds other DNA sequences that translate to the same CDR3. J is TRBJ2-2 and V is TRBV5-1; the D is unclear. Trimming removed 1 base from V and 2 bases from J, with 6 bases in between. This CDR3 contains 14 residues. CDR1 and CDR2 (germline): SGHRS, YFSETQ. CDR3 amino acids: CASSLTVNTGELFF. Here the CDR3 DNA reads TGCGCCAGCAGCTTGACAGTAAACACCGGGGAGCTGTTTTTT.

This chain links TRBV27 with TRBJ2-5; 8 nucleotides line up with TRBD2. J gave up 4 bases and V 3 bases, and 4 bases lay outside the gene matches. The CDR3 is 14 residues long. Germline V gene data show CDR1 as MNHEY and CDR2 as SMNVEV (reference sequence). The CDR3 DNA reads TGTGCCAGCAGTTTCCGGGGGGGCCTAGAGACCCAGTACTTC. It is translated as CASSFRGGLETQYF.

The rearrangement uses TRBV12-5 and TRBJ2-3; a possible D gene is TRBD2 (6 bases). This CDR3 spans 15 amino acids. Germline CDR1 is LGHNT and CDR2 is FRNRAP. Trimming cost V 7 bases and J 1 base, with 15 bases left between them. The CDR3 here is CASASGGSGTDTQYF. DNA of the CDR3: TGTGCTAGTGCCAGTGGGGGGAGTGGCACAGATACGCAGTATTTT.

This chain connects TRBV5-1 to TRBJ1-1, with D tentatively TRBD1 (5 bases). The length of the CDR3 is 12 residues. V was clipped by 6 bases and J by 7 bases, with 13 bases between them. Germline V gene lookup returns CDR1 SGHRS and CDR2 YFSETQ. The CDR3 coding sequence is TGCGCCAGCAACCCCGGGGGACGTGAAGCTTTCTTT. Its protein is CASNPGGREAFF.

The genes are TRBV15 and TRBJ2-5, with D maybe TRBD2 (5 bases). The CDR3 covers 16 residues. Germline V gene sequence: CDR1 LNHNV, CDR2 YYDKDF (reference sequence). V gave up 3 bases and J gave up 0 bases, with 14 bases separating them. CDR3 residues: CATSSPRVLDQETQYF. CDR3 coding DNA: TGTGCCACCAGCAGTCCGAGGGTTTTGGACCAAGAGACCCAGTACTTC.

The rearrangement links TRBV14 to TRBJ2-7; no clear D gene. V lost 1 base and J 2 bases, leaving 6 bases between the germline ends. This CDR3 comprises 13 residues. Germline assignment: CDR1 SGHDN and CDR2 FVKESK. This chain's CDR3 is CASSQGITYEQYF. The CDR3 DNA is TGTGCCAGCAGCCAAGGGATTACCTACGAGCAGTACTTC.

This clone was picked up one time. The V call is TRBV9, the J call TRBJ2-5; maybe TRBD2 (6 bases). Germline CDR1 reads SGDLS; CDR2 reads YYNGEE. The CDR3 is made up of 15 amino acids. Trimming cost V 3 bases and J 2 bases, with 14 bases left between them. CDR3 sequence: CASSGADYPQETQYF. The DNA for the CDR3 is TGTGCCAGCAGCGGTGCGGACTATCCACAAGAGACCCAGTACTTC.

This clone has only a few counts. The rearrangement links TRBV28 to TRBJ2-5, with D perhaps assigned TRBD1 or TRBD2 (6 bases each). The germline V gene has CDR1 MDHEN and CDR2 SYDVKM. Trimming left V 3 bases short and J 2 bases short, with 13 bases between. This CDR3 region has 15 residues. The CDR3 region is CASSFMGGPQETQYF. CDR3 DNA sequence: TGTGCCAGCAGTTTTATGGGGGGCCCTCAAGAGACCCAGTACTTC.

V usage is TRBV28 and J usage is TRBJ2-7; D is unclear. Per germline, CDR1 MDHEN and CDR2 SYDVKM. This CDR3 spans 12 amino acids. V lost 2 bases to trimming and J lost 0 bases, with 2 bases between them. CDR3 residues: CASSLDSYEQYF. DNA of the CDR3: TGTGCCAGCAGTTTAGACTCCTACGAGCAGTACTTC.

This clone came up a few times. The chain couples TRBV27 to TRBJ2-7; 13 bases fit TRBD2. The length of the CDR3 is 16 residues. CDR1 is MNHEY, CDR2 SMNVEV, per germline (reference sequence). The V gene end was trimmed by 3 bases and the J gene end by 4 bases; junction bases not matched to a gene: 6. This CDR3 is CASSFQGLAGRYEQYF. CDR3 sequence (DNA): TGTGCCAGCAGTTTTCAGGGACTAGCGGGAAGATACGAGCAGTACTTC.

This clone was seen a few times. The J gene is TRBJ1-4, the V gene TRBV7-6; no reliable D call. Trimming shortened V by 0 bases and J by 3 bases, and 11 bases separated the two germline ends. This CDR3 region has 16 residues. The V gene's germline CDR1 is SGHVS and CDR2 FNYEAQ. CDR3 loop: CASSLARQPSNEKLFF. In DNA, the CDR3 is TGTGCCAGCAGCTTAGCGCGGCAGCCTTCTAATGAAAAACTGTTTTTT. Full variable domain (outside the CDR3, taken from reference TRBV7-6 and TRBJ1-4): GAGVSQSPRYKVTKRGQDVALRCDPISGHVSLYWYRQALGQGPEFLTYFNYEAQQDKSGLPNDRFSAERPEGSISTLTIQRTEQRDSAMYRCASSLARQPSNEKLFFGSGTQLSVL.

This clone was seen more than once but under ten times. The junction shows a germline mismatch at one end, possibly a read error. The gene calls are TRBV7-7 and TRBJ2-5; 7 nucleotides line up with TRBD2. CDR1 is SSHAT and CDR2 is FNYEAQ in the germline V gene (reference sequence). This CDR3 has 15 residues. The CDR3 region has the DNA TGTGCTAGCAGCTTGGGCCTCGTGGGAGGGGAGACCCAGTACTTC. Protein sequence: CASSLGLVGGETQYF.

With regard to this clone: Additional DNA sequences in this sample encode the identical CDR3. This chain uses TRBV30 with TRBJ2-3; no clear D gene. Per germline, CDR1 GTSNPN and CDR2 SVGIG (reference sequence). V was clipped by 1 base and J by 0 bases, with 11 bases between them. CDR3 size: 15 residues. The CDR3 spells CAWSAPGFSTDTQYF. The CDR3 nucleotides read TGTGCCTGGAGTGCCCCGGGTTTTAGCACAGATACGCAGTATTTT.

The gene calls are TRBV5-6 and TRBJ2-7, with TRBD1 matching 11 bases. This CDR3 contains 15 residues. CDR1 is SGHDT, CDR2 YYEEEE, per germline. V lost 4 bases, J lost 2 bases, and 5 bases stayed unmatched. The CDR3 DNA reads TGTGCCAGCAGCCCAGGGGGACAGGGGGCCTACGAGCAGTACTTC. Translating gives CASSPGGQGAYEQYF.

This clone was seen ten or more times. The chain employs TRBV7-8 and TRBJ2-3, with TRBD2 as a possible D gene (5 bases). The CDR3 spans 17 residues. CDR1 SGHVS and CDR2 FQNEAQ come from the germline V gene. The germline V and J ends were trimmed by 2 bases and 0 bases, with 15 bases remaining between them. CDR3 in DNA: TGTGCCAGCAGCTTATCGGGCGGACTCTCTAGCACAGATACGCAGTATTTT. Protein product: CASSLSGGLSSTDTQYF. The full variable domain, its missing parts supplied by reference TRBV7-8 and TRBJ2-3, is GAGVSQSPRYKVAKRGQDVALRCDPISGHVSLFWYQQALGQGPEFLTYFQNEAQLDKSGLPSDRFFAERPEGSVSTLKIQRTQQEDSAVYLCASSLSGGLSSTDTQYFGPGTRLTVL.

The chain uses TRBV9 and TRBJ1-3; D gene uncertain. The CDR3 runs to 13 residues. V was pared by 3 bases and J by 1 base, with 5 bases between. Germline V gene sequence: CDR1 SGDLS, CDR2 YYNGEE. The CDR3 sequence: CASSGTSGNTIYF. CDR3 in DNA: TGTGCCAGCAGCGGGACGTCTGGAAACACCATATATTTT.

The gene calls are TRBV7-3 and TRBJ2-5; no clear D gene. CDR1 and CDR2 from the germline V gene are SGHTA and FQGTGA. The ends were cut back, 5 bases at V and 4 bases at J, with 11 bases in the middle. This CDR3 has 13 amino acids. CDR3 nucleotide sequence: TGTGCCAGCAGCAAAACCCCCGGAGAGACCCAGTACTTC. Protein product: CASSKTPGETQYF.